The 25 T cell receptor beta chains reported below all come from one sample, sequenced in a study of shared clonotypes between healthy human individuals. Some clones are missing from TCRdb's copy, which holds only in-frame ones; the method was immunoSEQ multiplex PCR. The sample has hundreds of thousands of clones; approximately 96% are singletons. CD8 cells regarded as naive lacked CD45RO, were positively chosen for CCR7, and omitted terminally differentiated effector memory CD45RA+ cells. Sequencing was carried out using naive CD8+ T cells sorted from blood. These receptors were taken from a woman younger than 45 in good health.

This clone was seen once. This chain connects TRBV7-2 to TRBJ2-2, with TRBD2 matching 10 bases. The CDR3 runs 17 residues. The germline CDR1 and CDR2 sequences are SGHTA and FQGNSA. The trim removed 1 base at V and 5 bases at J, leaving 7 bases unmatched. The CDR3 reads CASSLVLAGEGTGELFF. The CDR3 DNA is TGTGCCAGCAGCTTAGTCCTAGCGGGAGAGGGGACCGGGGAGCTGTTTTTT.

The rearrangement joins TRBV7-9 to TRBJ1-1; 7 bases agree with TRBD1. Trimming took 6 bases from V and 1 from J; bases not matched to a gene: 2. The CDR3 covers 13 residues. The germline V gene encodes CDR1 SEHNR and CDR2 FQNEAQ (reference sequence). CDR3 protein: CASRQGKNTEAFF. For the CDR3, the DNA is TGTGCCAGCAGACAGGGGAAGAACACTGAAGCTTTCTTT.

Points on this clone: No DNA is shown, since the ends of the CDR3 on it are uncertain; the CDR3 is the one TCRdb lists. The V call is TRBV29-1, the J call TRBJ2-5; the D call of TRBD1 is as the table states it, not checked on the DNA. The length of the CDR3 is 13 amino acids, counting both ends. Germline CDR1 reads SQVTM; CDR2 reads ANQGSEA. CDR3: CSGSDSFLETQYF.

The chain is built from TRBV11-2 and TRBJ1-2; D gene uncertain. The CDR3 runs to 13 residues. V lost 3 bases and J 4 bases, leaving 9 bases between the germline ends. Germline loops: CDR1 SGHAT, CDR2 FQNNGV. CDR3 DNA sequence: TGTGCCAGCAGCTTCAGCAGTCTCTATGGCTACACCTTC. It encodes CASSFSSLYGYTF.

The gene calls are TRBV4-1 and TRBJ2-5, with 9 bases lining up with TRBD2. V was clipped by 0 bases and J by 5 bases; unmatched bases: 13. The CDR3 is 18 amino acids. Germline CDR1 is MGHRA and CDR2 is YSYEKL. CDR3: CASSQDPGGRAVWETQYF. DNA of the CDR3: TGCGCCAGCAGCCAAGATCCGGGCGGGAGGGCCGTTTGGGAGACCCAGTACTTC.

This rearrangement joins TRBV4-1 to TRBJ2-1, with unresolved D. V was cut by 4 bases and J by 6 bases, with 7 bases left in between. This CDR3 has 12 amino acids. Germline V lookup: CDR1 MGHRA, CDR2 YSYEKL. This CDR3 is CASSPWGNEQFF. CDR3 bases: TGCGCCAGCAGCCCCTGGGGCAATGAGCAGTTCTTC.

The CDR3 region is CASSFGTGANVLTF. In DNA form, the CDR3 reads TGTGCCAGCAGCTTCGGGACCGGGGCCAACGTCCTGACTTTC. The chain carries TRBV7-9 and TRBJ2-6; D tentatively fits TRBD1 or TRBD2 (5 bases each). The CDR3 sequence is 14 residues long. Deletions cut 3 bases from V and 4 bases from J, with 7 bases between. Per germline, CDR1 SEHNR and CDR2 FQNEAQ (reference sequence).

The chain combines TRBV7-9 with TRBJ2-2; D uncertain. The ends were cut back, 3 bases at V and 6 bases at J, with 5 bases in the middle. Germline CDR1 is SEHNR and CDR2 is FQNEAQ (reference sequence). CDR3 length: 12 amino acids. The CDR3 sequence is CASSFGSGELFF. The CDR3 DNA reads TGTGCCAGCAGCTTTGGGTCCGGGGAGCTGTTTTTT.

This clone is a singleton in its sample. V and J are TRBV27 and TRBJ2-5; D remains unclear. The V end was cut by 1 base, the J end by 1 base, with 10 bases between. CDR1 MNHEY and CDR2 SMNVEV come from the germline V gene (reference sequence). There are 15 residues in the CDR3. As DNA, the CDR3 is TGTGCCAGCAGTTTATTTGCGAATCTCCAAGAGACCCAGTACTTC. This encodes CASSLFANLQETQYF.

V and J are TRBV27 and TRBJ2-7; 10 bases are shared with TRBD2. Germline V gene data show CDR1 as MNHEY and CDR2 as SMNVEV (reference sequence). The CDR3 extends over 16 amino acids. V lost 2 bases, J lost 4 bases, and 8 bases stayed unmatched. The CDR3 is CASSLILAGGAYEQYF. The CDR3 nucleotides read TGTGCCAGCAGTTTAATTTTAGCGGGAGGAGCATACGAGCAGTACTTC.

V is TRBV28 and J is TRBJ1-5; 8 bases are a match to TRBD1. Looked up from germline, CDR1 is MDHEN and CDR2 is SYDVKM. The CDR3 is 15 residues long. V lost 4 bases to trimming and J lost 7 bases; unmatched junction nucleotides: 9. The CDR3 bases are TGTGCCAGCAGTTCCAACAGGGGGGCAGTGCAGCCCCAGCATTTT. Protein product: CASSSNRGAVQPQHF.

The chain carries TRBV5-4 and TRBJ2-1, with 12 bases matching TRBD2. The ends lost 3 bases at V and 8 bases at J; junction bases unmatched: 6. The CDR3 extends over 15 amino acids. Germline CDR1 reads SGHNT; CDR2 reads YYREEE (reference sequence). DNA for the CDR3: TGTGCCAGCAGCTGGACTAGCGGGAAGACGGATGAGCAGTTCTTC. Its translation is CASSWTSGKTDEQFF.

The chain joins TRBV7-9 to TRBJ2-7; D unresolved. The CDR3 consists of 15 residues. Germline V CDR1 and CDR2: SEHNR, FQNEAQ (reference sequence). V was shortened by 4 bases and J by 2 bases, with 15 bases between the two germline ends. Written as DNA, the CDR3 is TGTGCCAGCAGCTCAGCAGAGTCGGGCCCCTACGAGCAGTACTTC. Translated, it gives CASSSAESGPYEQYF.

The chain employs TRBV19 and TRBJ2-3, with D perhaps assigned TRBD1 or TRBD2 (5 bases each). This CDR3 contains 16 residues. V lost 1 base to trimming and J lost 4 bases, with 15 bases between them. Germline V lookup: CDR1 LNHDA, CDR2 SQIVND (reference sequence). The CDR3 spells CASSIGFAGRADTQYF. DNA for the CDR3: TGTGCCAGTAGTATAGGTTTCGCAGGGAGAGCAGATACGCAGTATTTT.

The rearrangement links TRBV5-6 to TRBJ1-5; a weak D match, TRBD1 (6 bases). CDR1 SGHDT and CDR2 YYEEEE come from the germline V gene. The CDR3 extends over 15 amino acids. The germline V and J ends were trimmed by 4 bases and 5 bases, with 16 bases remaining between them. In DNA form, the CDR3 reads TGTGCCAGCAGCCATGCGGACAGCCCCTATCAGCCCCAGCATTTT. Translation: CASSHADSPYQPQHF. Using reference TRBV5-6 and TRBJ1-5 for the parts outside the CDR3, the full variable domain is DAGVTQSPTHLIKTRGQQVTLRCSPKSGHDTVSWYQQALGQGPQFIFQYYEEEERQRGNFPDRFSGHQFPNYSSELNVNALLLGDSALYLCASSHADSPYQPQHFGDGTRLSIL.

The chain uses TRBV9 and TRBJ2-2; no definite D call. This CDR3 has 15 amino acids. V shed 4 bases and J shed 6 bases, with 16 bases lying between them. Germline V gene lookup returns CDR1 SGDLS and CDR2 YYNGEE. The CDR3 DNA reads TGTGCCAGCAGCCCCACCCACTTAGGGCCCGGGGAGCTGTTTTTT. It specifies CASSPTHLGPGELFF.

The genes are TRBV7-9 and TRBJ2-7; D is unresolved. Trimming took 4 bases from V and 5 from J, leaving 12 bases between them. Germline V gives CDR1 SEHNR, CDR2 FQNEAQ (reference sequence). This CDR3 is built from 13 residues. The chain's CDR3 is CASSYSSKDEQYF. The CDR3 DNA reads TGTGCCAGCAGCTACTCGTCGAAGGACGAGCAGTACTTC.

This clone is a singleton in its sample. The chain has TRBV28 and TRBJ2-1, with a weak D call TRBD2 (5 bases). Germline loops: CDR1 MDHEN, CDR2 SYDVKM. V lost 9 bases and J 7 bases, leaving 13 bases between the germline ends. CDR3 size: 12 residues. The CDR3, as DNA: TGTGCCAGTAGTGGGAGTCGAAATGAGCAGTTCTTC. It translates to CASSGSRNEQFF.

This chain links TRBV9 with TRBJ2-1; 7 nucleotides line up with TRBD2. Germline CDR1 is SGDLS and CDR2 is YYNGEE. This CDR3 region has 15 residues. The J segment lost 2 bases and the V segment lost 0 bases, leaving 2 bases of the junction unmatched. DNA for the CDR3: TGTGCCAGCAGCGTAGTGCGGGAGCCCTACAATGAGCAGTTCTTC. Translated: CASSVVREPYNEQFF.

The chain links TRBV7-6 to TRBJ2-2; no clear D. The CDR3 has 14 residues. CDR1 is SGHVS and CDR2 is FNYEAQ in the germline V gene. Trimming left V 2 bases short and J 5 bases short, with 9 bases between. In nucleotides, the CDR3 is TGTGCCAGCAGCTTAATCTATGGGACCGGGGAGCTGTTTTTT. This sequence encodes CASSLIYGTGELFF.

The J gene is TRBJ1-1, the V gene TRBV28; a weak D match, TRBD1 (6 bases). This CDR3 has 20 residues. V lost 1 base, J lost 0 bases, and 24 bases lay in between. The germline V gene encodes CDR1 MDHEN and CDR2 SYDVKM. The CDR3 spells CASSLLSGAKNLWLNTEAFF. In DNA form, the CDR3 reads TGTGCCAGCAGTTTATTATCAGGGGCGAAAAATCTTTGGTTGAACACTGAAGCTTTCTTT.

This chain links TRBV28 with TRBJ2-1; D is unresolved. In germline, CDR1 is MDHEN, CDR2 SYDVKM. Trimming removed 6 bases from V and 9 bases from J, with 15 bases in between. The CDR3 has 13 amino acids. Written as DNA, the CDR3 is TGTGCCAGCAGCCTTATAACGGAGAGTGAGCAGTTCTTC. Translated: CASSLITESEQFF.

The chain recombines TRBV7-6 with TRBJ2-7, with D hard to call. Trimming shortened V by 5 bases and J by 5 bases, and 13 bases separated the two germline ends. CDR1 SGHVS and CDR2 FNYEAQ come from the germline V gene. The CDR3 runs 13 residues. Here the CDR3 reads CASSPDQDDEQYF. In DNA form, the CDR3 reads TGTGCCAGCAGCCCGGACCAAGATGACGAGCAGTACTTC.

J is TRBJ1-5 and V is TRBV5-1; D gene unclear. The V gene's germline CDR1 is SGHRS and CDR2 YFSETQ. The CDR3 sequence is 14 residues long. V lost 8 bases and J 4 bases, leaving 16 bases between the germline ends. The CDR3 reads CASRQLDWNQPQHF. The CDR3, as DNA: TGCGCCAGTCGGCAACTTGACTGGAATCAGCCCCAGCATTTT. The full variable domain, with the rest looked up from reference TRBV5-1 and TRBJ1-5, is KAGVTQTPRYLIKTRGQQVTLSCSPISGHRSVSWYQQTPGQGLQFLFEYFSETQRNKGNFPGRFSGRQFSNSRSEMNVSTLELGDSALYLCASRQLDWNQPQHFGDGTRLSIL.

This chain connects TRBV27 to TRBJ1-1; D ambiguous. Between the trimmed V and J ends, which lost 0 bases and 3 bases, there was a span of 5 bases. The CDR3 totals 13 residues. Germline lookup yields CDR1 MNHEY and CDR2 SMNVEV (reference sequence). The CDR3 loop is CASSLSQYTEAFF. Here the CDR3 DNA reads TGTGCCAGCAGTTTATCTCAGTACACTGAAGCTTTCTTT.